This T cell receptor (beta chain) was recorded in a study of T cell changes during pregnancy in multiple sclerosis. Clones were read by immunoSEQ multiplex PCR, and TCRdb kept only the in-frame ones, dropping some. The table includes 60,000 to 85,000 clones, just over 90% detected once. The germline gives CDR1 KGHSH, CDR2 LQKENI. This CDR3 is 13 amino acids long. V was pared by 2 bases and J by 8 bases, with 9 bases between. The sequence was obtained from a female donor with multiple sclerosis, enrolled in a pregnancy study. This chain links TRBV18 with TRBJ1-4; no clear D gene. Sequenced material: peripheral blood, taken in the second trimester of pregnancy. CDR3 loop: CASSPWASEKLFF. CDR3 DNA: TGTGCCAGCTCACCATGGGCAAGCGAAAAACTGTTTTTT.